Listed here is a single T cell receptor beta chain. The antigen is unknown. Every bit of the isolated RNA underwent reverse transcription, so sequencing read expressed TCRB transcripts. The method was immunoSEQ multiplex PCR; TCRdb's version includes in-frame clones alone and lacks a portion of them. The sample holds a few hundred thousand clones, roughly 14% seen once. This sample was taken from a study of beta chain features in type 1 diabetes. In germline, CDR1 is LNHDA, CDR2 SQIVND (reference sequence). CDR3 length: 13 residues. V lost 2 bases, J lost 8 bases, and 9 bases lay in between. Study-level results: Across all four CD4+ subsets, people with type 1 diabetes showed modestly shorter TCRB CDR3s.

The receptor was isolated from a woman between 18 and 29 years old with type 1 diabetes. Specimen: naive CD4+ T cells from blood. The chain recombines TRBV19 with TRBJ2-2; D not certain. The CDR3 DNA reads as TGTGCCAGTAGTATACGGCAGGATGGGGAGCTGTTTTTT. Protein product: CASSIRQDGELFF.